The subject of this entry is one T cell receptor beta chain. Antigen specificity is unknown. The data were taken from a study of T cell responses to AZD1222 COVID-19 vaccine. Sequenced by immunoSEQ multiplex PCR; TCRdb stores in-frame clones only, minus some. Altogether 80,000 to 90,000 clones are present, approximately 89% being singletons, with the ten largest covering around 5%. Study-wide findings and caveats: Donors, mostly white British, included more females; clonal diversity was possibly underestimated.

Germline-derived CDR1 and CDR2 are SGDLS and YYNGEE. This CDR3 spans 19 amino acids. Losses at the gene ends were 0 bases for V and 6 bases for J; bases not matched to a gene: 11. The source material was peripheral blood, sampled on day 0 of MenACWY control vaccination. The sequence came from an adult in good health. This chain uses TRBV9 with TRBJ2-1; 14 bases are a match to TRBD2. Here the CDR3 DNA reads TGTGCCAGCAGCGTAGACCCTGGGACTAGCGGGAGTTTTAGCAATGAGCAGTTCTTC. Translation gives CASSVDPGTSGSFSNEQFF.